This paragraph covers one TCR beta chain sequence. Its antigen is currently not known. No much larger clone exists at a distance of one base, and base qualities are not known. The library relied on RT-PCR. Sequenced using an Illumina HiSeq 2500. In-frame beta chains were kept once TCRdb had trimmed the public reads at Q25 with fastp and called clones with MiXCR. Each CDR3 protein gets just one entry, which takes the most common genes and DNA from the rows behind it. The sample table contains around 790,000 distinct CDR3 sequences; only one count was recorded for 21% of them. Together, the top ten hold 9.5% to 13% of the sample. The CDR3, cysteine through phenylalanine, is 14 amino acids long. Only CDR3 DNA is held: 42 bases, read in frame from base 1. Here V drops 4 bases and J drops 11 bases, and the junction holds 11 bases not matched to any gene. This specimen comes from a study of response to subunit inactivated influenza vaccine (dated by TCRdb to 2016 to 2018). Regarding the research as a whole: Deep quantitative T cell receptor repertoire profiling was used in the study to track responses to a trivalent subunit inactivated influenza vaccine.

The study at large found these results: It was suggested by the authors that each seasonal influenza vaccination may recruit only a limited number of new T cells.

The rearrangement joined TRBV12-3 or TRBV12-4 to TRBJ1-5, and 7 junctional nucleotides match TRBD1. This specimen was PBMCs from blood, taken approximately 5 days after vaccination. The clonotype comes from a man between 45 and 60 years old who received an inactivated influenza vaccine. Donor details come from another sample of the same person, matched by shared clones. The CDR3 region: CASSWRTGDGAQHF. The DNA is TGTGCCAGCAGTTGGCGGACAGGCGACGGGGCCCAGCATTTT.